A selection of T cell receptor beta chains follows, all from one sample in a study of neurological immune-mediated disorders. MiXCR was run by TCRdb on the 5' RACE reads, yielding one entry per CDR3 protein. The sample shows approximately 50,000 distinct CDR3 sequences, approximately 3.9% of them seen only once. What was sequenced was PBMCs. The receptors shown here come from a man aged 25 to 45 with multiple sclerosis. Both conserved end residues are part of each CDR3. A D gene is named only where the DNA matches it firmly. Only some rows state a clone size, as once, few, many or a class for expanded clones.

abundance	v_gene	j_gene	d_gene	CDR3aa	CDR3nt
NA	TRBV20-1	TRBJ2-3	TRBD2	CSARAPTSGFTDTQYF	TGCAGTGCTAGAGCCCCGACTAGCGGGTTCACAGATACGCAGTATTTT
many	TRBV5-1	TRBJ2-1	TRBD2	CASSYGLDELIVSYNEQFF	TGCGCCAGCAGCTATGGACTAGACGAACTAATTGTTTCCTACAATGAGCAGTTCTTC
many	TRBV7-9	TRBJ2-5	TRBD1	CASSRDAGGQETQYF	TGTGCCAGCAGCCGGGATGCAGGGGGCCAAGAGACCCAGTACTTC
many	TRBV9	TRBJ1-1	TRBD1	CASSVEGQGFTEAFF	TGTGCCAGCAGCGTAGAGGGACAGGGATTCACTGAAGCTTTCTTT
many	TRBV5-1	TRBJ2-7	TRBD1	CASSRDRGFYEQYF	TGCGCCAGCAGCCGGGACAGGGGGTTCTACGAGCAGTACTTC
many	TRBV25-1	TRBJ2-1	TRBD1	CASSERLGQSSYNEQFF	TGTGCCAGCAGTGAAAGGCTGGGACAGAGCTCCTACAATGAGCAGTTCTTC
many	TRBV20-1	TRBJ1-2	NA	CSAKHTSDANYGYTF	TGCAGTGCTAAACATACGTCGGACGCTAACTATGGCTACACCTTC
many	TRBV20-1	TRBJ1-6	NA	CSAVDSINSPLHF	TGCAGTGCTGTGGATTCCATTAATTCACCCCTCCACTTT
many	TRBV12-3/TRBV12-4	TRBJ1-4	TRBD1	CASSPTGGGEKLFF	TGTGCCAGCAGTCCTACAGGGGGCGGTGAAAAACTGTTTTTT
many	TRBV20-1	TRBJ1-2	TRBD1	CSAYGQGLEGYTF	TGCAGTGCTTACGGACAGGGCTTGGAGGGCTACACCTTC
many	TRBV10-3	TRBJ2-1	NA	CAIRRGGPPDEQFF	TGTGCCATCAGACGCGGAGGGCCCCCCGATGAGCAGTTCTTC
many	TRBV7-6	TRBJ1-4	TRBD1	CASSLLTGANEKLFF	TGTGCCAGCAGCCTATTGACAGGGGCGAATGAAAAACTGTTTTTT
many	TRBV5-1	TRBJ1-2	NA	CASSYRGSETDPYGYTF	TGCGCCAGCAGCTATAGAGGCAGTGAGACGGATCCTTATGGCTACACCTTC
medium-sized	TRBV20-1	TRBJ2-1	NA	CSAIGESSYNEQFF	TGCAGTGCTATCGGGGAGAGCTCCTACAATGAGCAGTTCTTC
many	TRBV6-1	TRBJ2-1	NA	CASSEANFRQYNEQFF	TGTGCCAGCAGTGAAGCTAACTTCAGACAGTACAATGAGCAGTTCTTC
NA	TRBV20-1	TRBJ1-1	NA	CSAKGWEGTEAFF	TGCAGTGCTAAAGGGTGGGAGGGCACTGAAGCTTTCTTT
many	TRBV7-6	TRBJ1-1	NA	CASSLTGIRSTEAFF	TGTGCCAGCAGCTTAACAGGGATTCGGAGCACTGAAGCTTTCTTT
many	TRBV7-8	TRBJ2-7	NA	CASSLSGRGGYEQYF	TGTGCCAGCAGCTTAAGTGGTCGGGGTGGCTACGAGCAGTACTTC
many	TRBV10-2	TRBJ1-6	NA	CASSPGSDSPLHF	TGCGCCAGCAGTCCGGGGTCGGATTCACCCCTCCACTTT
many	TRBV29-1	TRBJ1-2	TRBD1	CSVDNHRDRAFGYTF	TGCAGCGTTGATAACCACCGAGACAGGGCGTTTGGCTACACCTTC
many	TRBV4-1	TRBJ2-1	NA	CASSLTAYNEQFF	TGCGCCAGCAGCCTAACAGCCTACAATGAGCAGTTCTTC
many	TRBV28	TRBJ1-1	NA	CASSIIPPGEAFF	TGTGCCAGCAGTATAATACCCCCGGGGGAAGCTTTCTTT
many	TRBV12-3/TRBV12-4	TRBJ2-5	NA	CASRKREETQYF	TGTGCCAGCAGGAAGCGGGAAGAGACCCAGTACTTC
many	TRBV12-3/TRBV12-4	TRBJ2-1	NA	CASTQAPQGEQFF	TGTGCCAGCACTCAGGCACCCCAAGGGGAGCAGTTCTTC
many	TRBV5-1	TRBJ2-3	NA	CASSPGTATSTDTQYF	TGCGCCAGCAGCCCCGGGACGGCTACTAGCACAGATACGCAGTATTTT
many	TRBV5-1	TRBJ2-7	NA	CASSPELERPLGEQYF	TGCGCCAGCAGCCCGGAGCTAGAGCGACCCCTCGGGGAGCAGTACTTC
many	TRBV14	TRBJ2-3	NA	CASSQETRIYTDTQYF	TGTGCCAGCAGCCAAGAGACTAGGATCTACACAGATACGCAGTATTTT
many	TRBV5-5	TRBJ1-2	NA	CASSSAAGGRRYGYTF	TGTGCCAGCAGCAGCGCGGCAGGTGGAAGGCGATATGGCTACACCTTC
many	TRBV3-1	TRBJ1-5	NA	CASGAGNQPQHF	TGTGCCAGCGGGGCAGGGAATCAGCCCCAGCATTTT
many	TRBV12-3/TRBV12-4	TRBJ1-5	NA	CASSLADQPQHF	TGTGCCAGCAGTTTAGCGGATCAGCCCCAGCATTTT
many	TRBV28	TRBJ2-5	TRBD1	CASRNLGGGETQYF	TGTGCCAGCAGGAACCTAGGGGGCGGAGAGACCCAGTACTTC
many	TRBV29-1	TRBJ1-4	NA	CSVREIIATNEKLFF	TGCAGCGTTCGGGAGATCATCGCAACTAATGAAAAACTGTTTTTT
many	TRBV7-3	TRBJ2-1	NA	CASSLMGGTTSYNEQFF	TGTGCCAGCAGCTTAATGGGCGGGACGACCTCCTACAATGAGCAGTTCTTC
NA	TRBV27	TRBJ1-5	NA	CASRRRTEQPQHF	TGTGCCAGCCGTCGACGGACTGAACAGCCCCAGCATTTT
many	TRBV27	TRBJ2-2	TRBD1	CASSSWTGANTGELFF	TGTGCCAGCAGTTCCTGGACAGGGGCGAACACCGGGGAGCTGTTTTTT
many	TRBV3-1	TRBJ2-3	NA	CASSQGDLGGGGFTDTQYF	TGTGCCAGCAGCCAAGGGGACTTAGGCGGGGGCGGATTCACAGATACGCAGTATTTT
many	TRBV6-5	TRBJ2-2	NA	CASRAGVANTGELFF	TGTGCCAGCAGAGCGGGTGTCGCGAACACCGGGGAGCTGTTTTTT
NA	TRBV6-5	TRBJ2-1	TRBD2	CASSSSGGGYNEQFF	TGTGCCAGCAGTTCCAGCGGGGGGGGTTACAATGAGCAGTTCTTC